The clone carrying this TCR beta chain is a singleton in its sample. The target antigen is unknown. The sample comes from a study of glioma-infiltrating T cells. Study findings and constraints: Gliomas, especially low-grade, showed above-expected tissue-blood divergence; non-neoplastic patients showed below.

Using RNA template, CDR3s of TCR alpha and beta were amplified with iRepertoire arm-PCR. Input was about 95-400 ng of tissue mRNA or PBMC total RNA. TCRdb re-analysed the multiplex PCR reads in MiXCR, keeping a single row per CDR3 protein. The sample shows approximately 110,000 distinct CDR3 sequences, more than 20% of them seen only once. This CDR3 is built from 16 residues. CDR1 is GTSNPN and CDR2 is SVGIG in the germline V gene (reference sequence). V lost 5 bases, J lost 6 bases, and 15 bases stayed unmatched. This chain links TRBV30 with TRBJ2-4, with 8 positions matching TRBD2. Input material: glioma tissue, nonneoplastic brain tissue, or PBMCs (not recorded which). This TCR was recovered from a human donor with low-grade glioma or glioblastoma, undergoing nonglioma brain surgery, or in good health (not recorded which). This CDR3 reads CAWDRSREGKGNIQYF. The DNA of the CDR3 is TGTGCCTGGGATAGGAGCCGGGAGGGGAAGGGAAACATTCAGTACTTC.